These 7 T cell receptor beta chains were sequenced from one sample in a study of long-term antiretroviral therapy in people with HIV. With survey level as its setting, the immunoSEQ assay was v3.0. Sequencing used immunoSEQ multiplex PCR; TCRdb keeps in-frame clones, though not all of them. The repertoire holds some 10,000 clones, with 70% to 90% as singletons. The sample here was unsorted PBMCs, taken 0.7 years after starting antiretroviral therapy. The receptors here all came from a man aged 35 to 55 with HIV.

This CDR3 reads CASSQEGTGNPGANVLTF. DNA for the CDR3: TGCGCCAGCAGCCAAGAAGGGACAGGGAACCCTGGGGCCAACGTCCTGACTTTC. The chain carries TRBV4-3 and TRBJ2-6; 9 nucleotides agree with TRBD1. Germline assignment: CDR1 LGHNA and CDR2 YSLEER. The CDR3 has 18 residues. Trimming at V came to 0 bases and at J to 2 bases, leaving 5 bases not matched to a gene.

This chain uses TRBV29-1 with TRBJ1-4; 8 nucleotides match TRBD1. This CDR3 is 17 amino acids long. Germline-derived CDR1 and CDR2 are SQVTM and ANQGSEA. The junction had 20 bases not matched to a gene; V was cut back by 6 bases and J by 8 bases. CDR3 loop: CSVLGPTLGTGGEKLFF. The CDR3 DNA reads TGCAGCGTCTTGGGGCCCACATTGGGGACAGGAGGAGAAAAACTGTTTTTT. The full variable domain, completed using reference TRBV29-1 and TRBJ1-4, is SAVISQKPSRDICQRGTSLTIQCQVDSQVTMMFWYRQQPGQSLTLIATANQGSEATYESGFVIDKFPISRPNLTFSTLTVSNMSPEDSSIYLCSVLGPTLGTGGEKLFFGSGTQLSVL.

This clone was observed a handful of times. The chain carries TRBV15 and TRBJ2-6; 9 nucleotides match TRBD1. V was pared by 3 bases and J by 0 bases, with 6 bases of the junction left unmatched. Germline CDR1 reads LNHNV; CDR2 reads YYDKDF (reference sequence). The CDR3 is 18 residues long. The CDR3, as DNA: TGTGCCACCAGCAGTCCGGGACAGGGCGTCTCTGGGGCCAACGTCCTGACTTTC. The encoded protein is CATSSPGQGVSGANVLTF.

V usage is TRBV18 and J usage is TRBJ1-4, with 9 nucleotides matching TRBD1. J was trimmed by 10 bases and V by 1 base; bases with no gene match: 13. This CDR3 is built from 17 residues. Germline-derived CDR1 and CDR2 are KGHSH and LQKENI. The CDR3 spells CASSPQRPGQGDGKLFF. The CDR3 DNA reads TGTGCCAGCTCACCACAGAGACCGGGACAGGGAGATGGAAAACTGTTTTTT. The variable domain in full, with the rest retrieved from reference TRBV18 and TRBJ1-4, is NAGVMQNPRHLVRRRGQEARLRCSPMKGHSHVYWYRQLPEEGLKFMVYLQKENIIDESGMPKERFSAEFPKEGPSILRIQQVVRGDSAAYFCASSPQRPGQGDGKLFFGSGTQLSVL.

The chain recombines TRBV29-1 with TRBJ1-1; TRBD1 matches at 8 bases. Germline CDR1 SQVTM, CDR2 ANQGSEA. The CDR3 is made up of 15 amino acids. V trimming: 5 bases; J trimming: 4 bases; junction bases outside the gene matches: 12. The CDR3 DNA follows: TGCAGCGTTTATAACAGCGGACAGGGAGGCACTGAAGCTTTCTTT. This translates into CSVYNSGQGGTEAFF.

This rearrangement joins TRBV28 to TRBJ1-2, with TRBD1 identical over 8 bases. The germline CDR1 and CDR2 sequences are MDHEN and SYDVKM. The ends lost 6 bases at V and 6 bases at J; junction bases unmatched: 6. CDR3 length: 13 amino acids. The CDR3 region has the DNA TGTGCCAGCAGCACAGGGGGAGGCGATGGCTACACCTTC. Translating gives CASSTGGGDGYTF.

The CDR3: CATSRVRGGQDTQYF. The CDR3 DNA reads TGTGCCACCAGCAGAGTCCGGGGGGGACAAGATACGCAGTATTTT. This chain connects TRBV15 to TRBJ2-3; 8 bases agree with TRBD2. Germline CDR1 and CDR2: LNHNV and YYDKDF (reference sequence). This CDR3 is 15 amino acids long. V lost 1 base to trimming and J lost 5 bases; unmatched junction nucleotides: 5.